This T cell receptor beta chain was recovered during a study of cytomegalovirus exposure and HLA in healthy donors. Concerning this clone itself: Its target is not known.

This CDR3 comprises 15 residues. Trimming cost V 5 bases and J 3 bases; bases outside gene matches: 5. CDR1 MDHEN and CDR2 SYDVKM come from the germline V gene. Study observations and caveats: An analysis done earlier found most TCR beta V segments productive about 87% or about 30% of the time. Sequencing depth across donors, presence/absence analyses assumed, was roughly uniform. Many donors shared some public TCRs, even though most TCR sequences were rare.

Use of 60 Vbeta and 13 Jbeta primers characterized the PCR. Libraries were prepared by immunoSEQ multiplex PCR; TCRdb keeps only in-frame clonotypes and omits some of them. The sample holds roughly 150,000 clones, around four fifths seen once. This sequence originates from a man aged 25-45 years in good health and CMV-seronegative. The chain carries TRBV28 and TRBJ2-7; 12 nucleotides match TRBD1. Sequencing was performed on PBMCs. The CDR3, as DNA: TGTGCCAGCAGTCCGAGGGACAGGGGGCTCTACGAGCAGTACTTC. It is translated as CASSPRDRGLYEQYF.